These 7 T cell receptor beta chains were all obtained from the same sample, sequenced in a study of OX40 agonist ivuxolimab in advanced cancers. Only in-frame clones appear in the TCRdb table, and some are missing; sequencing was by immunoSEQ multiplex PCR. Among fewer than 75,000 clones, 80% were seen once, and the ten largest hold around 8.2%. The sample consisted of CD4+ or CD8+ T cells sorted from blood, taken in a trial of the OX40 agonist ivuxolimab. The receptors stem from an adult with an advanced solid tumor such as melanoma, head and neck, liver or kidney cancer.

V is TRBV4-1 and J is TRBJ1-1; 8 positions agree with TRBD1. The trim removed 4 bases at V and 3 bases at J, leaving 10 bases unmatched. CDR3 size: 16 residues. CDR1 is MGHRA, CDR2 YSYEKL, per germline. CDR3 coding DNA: TGCGCCAGCAGCCCCTTATCAGGGGGCGCGGACACTGAAGCTTTCTTT. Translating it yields CASSPLSGGADTEAFF.

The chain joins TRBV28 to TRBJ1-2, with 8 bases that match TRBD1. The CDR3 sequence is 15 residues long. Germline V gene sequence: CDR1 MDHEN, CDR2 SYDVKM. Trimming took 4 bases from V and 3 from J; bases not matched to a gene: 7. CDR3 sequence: CASSSTGAEYYGYTF. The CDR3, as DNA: TGTGCCAGCAGTTCGACAGGGGCGGAATACTATGGCTACACCTTC.

CDR3 protein: CASSSVADTQYF. In nucleotides, the CDR3 is TGTGCCAGCAGCTCCGTCGCAGATACGCAGTATTTT. The V gene is TRBV7-8, the J gene TRBJ2-3; D is undetermined. Germline V gives CDR1 SGHVS, CDR2 FQNEAQ. This CDR3 has 12 residues. V lost 4 bases, J lost 4 bases, and 6 bases lay in between.

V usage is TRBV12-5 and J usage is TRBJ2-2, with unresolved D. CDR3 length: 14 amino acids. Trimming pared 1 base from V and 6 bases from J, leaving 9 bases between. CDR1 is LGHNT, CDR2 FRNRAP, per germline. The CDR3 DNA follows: TGTGCTAGTGGTTTGGACACCTCGGCCGGGGAGCTGTTTTTT. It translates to CASGLDTSAGELFF.

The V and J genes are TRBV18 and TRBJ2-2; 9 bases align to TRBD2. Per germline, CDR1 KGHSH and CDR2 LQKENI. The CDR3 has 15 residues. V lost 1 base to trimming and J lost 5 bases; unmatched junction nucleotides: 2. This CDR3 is CASSPLAGETGELFF. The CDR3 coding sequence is TGTGCCAGCTCACCACTAGCGGGAGAGACCGGGGAGCTGTTTTTT.

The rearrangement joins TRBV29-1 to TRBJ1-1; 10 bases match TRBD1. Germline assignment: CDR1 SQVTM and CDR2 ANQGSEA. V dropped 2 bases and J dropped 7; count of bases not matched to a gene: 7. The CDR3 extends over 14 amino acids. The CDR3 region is CSVEITGQGVEAFF. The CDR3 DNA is TGCAGCGTTGAAATTACCGGACAGGGGGTTGAAGCTTTCTTT.

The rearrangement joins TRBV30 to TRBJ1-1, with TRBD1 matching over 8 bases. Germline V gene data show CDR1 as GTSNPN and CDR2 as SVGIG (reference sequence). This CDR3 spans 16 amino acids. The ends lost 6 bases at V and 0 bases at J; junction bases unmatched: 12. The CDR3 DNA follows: TGTGCCTGCAGACCGGGACAGGCGTTAATGAACACTGAAGCTTTCTTT. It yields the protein CACRPGQALMNTEAFF.